This TCR beta chain was sequenced for a study of shared clonotypes between healthy human individuals. Study-level information: Per donor, three plates held CD4 naive cells, three held CD4 memory, two held CD8 naive and one held CD8 memory.

Study-wide findings and caveats: Memory subsets generally showed smaller estimated richness than naive subsets did. Read depth was anticipated to influence clonotype sharing among donors.

In the source study's methods: Junction-only sequences without quality scores came from ImmunoSEQ, so filtering differed. The repertoire was sequenced with immunoSEQ multiplex PCR; TCRdb's copy has only in-frame clones and lacks some. V, J and clone size derive from that table, while D and trimming were established from the DNA sequence. Here the sample spans 2 million to 2.5 million clones, around 90% being singletons. About this clone: Its antigen is unidentified.

The CDR3 runs to 15 residues. Per the germline V gene, CDR1 is MNHEY and CDR2 is SVGAGI. Unmatched junction bases numbered 10, after V lost 5 bases and J lost 6 bases. Sample: naive CD4+ T cells from PBMCs. The subset: CD45RA+ positively selected. This TCR was recovered from a man between 18 and 29 years old in good health. Some clones in this sample may be carry-over from other donors' samples. This chain links TRBV6-5 with TRBJ2-1, with 7 bases matching TRBD1. CDR3 sequence reads: CASSALGAGGNEQFF. CDR3 sequence (DNA): TGTGCCAGCAGTGCGCTGGGGGCAGGGGGCAATGAGCAGTTCTTC.